Detailed here is one T cell receptor (beta chain). The antigen remains undetermined. The data belong to a study of Ad26.COV2.S vaccination and SARS-CoV-2 variants. General study findings and limits: Substantial response breadth was reportedly seen for spike-specific CD8+ and CD4+ T cells after vaccination.

The sample's treatment: about 20 received Ad26.COV2.S at low or high dose, single or two shots; 5 received placebo; per-sample allocation not given. All samples were drawn on day 63, counting from the first vaccine or placebo injection. Immunization relied on an Ad26 vector, which expressed Wuhan-strain SARS-CoV-2 spike. Method: immunoSEQ multiplex PCR; TCRdb's copy keeps in-frame clones and lacks some. The sample shows fewer than 400,000 clones, 89% of them seen only once. Trimming removed 5 bases from V and 1 base from J, with 12 bases in between. The CDR3 covers 14 residues. The germline gives CDR1 SGHTA, CDR2 FQGTGA.

The J gene is TRBJ2-7, the V gene TRBV7-3; D is ambiguous. The material was peripheral blood, obtained in a trial of Ad26.COV2.S vaccine versus placebo. The clonotype comes from a person aged 18-60 years who received the Ad26.COV2.S COVID-19 vaccine or a placebo. The CDR3 is CASSAGPTSYEQYF. The CDR3 DNA is TGTGCCAGCAGCGCTGGGCCGACGTCCTACGAGCAGTACTTC.